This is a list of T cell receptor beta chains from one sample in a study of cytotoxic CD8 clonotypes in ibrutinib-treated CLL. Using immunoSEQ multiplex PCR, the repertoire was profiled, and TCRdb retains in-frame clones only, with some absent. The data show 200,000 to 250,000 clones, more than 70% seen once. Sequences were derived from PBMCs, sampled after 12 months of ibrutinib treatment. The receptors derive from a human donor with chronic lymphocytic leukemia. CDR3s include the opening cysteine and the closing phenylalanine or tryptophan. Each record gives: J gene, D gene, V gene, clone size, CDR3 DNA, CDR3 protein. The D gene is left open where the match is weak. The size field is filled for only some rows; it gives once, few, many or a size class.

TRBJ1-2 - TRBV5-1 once TGCGCCAGCAGCTTGGGACAGAACTATGGCTACACCTTC CASSLGQNYGYTF
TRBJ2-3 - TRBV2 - TGTGCCACGCACACTCCGGACGGATGGGATACGCAGTATTTT CATHTPDGWDTQYF
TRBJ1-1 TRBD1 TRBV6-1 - TGTGCCAGCAGTCTAAGCACAGGGGGCCCTGAAGCTTTCTTT CASSLSTGGPEAFF
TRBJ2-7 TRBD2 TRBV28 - TGTGCCAGCAGTTCGGACAGGTTGGGGACTAGCGGCTACGAGCAGTACTTC CASSSDRLGTSGYEQYF
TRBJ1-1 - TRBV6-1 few TGTGCCAGCAGTGAAACGACACTTAACACTGAAGCTTTCTTT CASSETTLNTEAFF
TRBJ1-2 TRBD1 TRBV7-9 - TGTGCCAGCAGCCTCCTGACAGGGGCCATCGCTAACTATGGCTACACCTTC CASSLLTGAIANYGYTF
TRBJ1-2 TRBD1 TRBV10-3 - TGTGCCATCAGTGACGGGACAGGGAACTATGGCTACACCTTC CAISDGTGNYGYTF
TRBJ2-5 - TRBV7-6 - TGTGCCAGCAGCTTAGCCTGGGGAGGCGAGACCCAGTACTTC CASSLAWGGETQYF
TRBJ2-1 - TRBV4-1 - TGCGCCAGCAGCCAAACACTAGCAAGCTCCTACAATGAGCAGTTCTTC CASSQTLASSYNEQFF
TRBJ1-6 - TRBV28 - TGTGCCAGCAGTTTGACGCCCTATAATTCACCCCTCCACTTT CASSLTPYNSPLHF
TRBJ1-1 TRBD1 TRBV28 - TGTGCCAGCAGCAAGCCGACAGGGGGCGGTGCTTTCTTT CASSKPTGGGAFF
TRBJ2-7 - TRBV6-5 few TGTGCCAGCAGTTACTCGAGGGGGGTCGGGGCCTACGAGCAGTACTTC CASSYSRGVGAYEQYF
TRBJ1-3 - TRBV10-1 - TGCGCCAGCAGTGAGCAGGGGAGCGGCTCGGGCCGAGGAAACACCATATATTTT CASSEQGSGSGRGNTIYF
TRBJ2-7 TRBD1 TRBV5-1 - TGCGCCAGCAGGATCCTCCGGGACAGTGGAGACTACGAGCAGTACTTC CASRILRDSGDYEQYF
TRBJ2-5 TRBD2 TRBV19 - TGTGCCAGTAGAGGACTAGCGGGGAACCAAGAGACCCAGTACTTC CASRGLAGNQETQYF
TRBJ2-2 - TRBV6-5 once TGTGCCAGCAGTTACTCGGGGATTCGGAACACCGGGGAGCTGTTTTTT CASSYSGIRNTGELFF
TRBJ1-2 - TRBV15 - TGTGCCACCAGCAGCGGTGACAGCTATGGCTACACCTTC CATSSGDSYGYTF
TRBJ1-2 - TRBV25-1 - TGTGCCAGCAGTGTTGGGGGCGATCTCTCCTATGGCTACACCTTC CASSVGGDLSYGYTF
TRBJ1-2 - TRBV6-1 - TGTGCCAGCAGTGAAAGTACTTTAATAGCTAACTATGGCTACACCTTC CASSESTLIANYGYTF
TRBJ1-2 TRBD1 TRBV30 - TGTGCCTGGAGTGCAGACAGGGGATTCGGCTACACCTTC CAWSADRGFGYTF
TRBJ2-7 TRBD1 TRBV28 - TGTGCCAGCAGACCGGGACAGGACTACGAGCAGTACTTC CASRPGQDYEQYF
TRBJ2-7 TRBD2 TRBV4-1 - TGCGCCAGCAGCCAAGGAGGACTAGCGGGAGGGGCCGAGCAGTACTTC CASSQGGLAGGAEQYF
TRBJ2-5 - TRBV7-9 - TGTGCCAGCAGCTTAGTGGTCGGTACAGAGACCCAGTACTTC CASSLVVGTETQYF
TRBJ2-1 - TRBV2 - TGTGCCAGCAGTGAAGGGAAGGTTAGTCCTGGTGAGCAGTTCTTC CASSEGKVSPGEQFF
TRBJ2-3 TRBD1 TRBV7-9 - TGTGCCAGTAAACAGGGGAGCACAGATACGCAGTATTTT CASKQGSTDTQYF
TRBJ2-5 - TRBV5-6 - TGTGCCAGCATTAGGCAGGGAGGGGGCGGCGAGACCCAGTACTTC CASIRQGGGGETQYF
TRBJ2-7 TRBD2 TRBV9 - TGTGCCAGCAGCGTCGGGGAGGGAAACTACGAGCAGTACTTC CASSVGEGNYEQYF
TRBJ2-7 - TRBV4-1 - TGCGCCAGCAGCCAGGGTGGCGGTTACTCCTACGAGCAGTACTTC CASSQGGGYSYEQYF
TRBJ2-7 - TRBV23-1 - TGCGCCAGCACCGCCTACACAGGGATTACCTACGAGCAGTACTTC CASTAYTGITYEQYF
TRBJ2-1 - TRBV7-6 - TGTGCCAGCAGTCCTCGACAGGACTACAATGAGCAGTTCTTC CASSPRQDYNEQFF
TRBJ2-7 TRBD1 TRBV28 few TGTGCCAGCAGTTTGCCCGGGACAGGGCCCCACGAGCAGTACTTC CASSLPGTGPHEQYF
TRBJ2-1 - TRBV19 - TGTGCCAGTAGTATAGGGACAGTTCACTCCTACAATGAGCAGTTCTTC CASSIGTVHSYNEQFF
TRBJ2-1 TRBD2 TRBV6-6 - TGTGCCAGCAGCCTCGATAGCGGGTCGTTCTACAATGAGCAGTTCTTC CASSLDSGSFYNEQFF
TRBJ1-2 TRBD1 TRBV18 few TGTGCCAGCTCACCACCGAGTGGACAGGGGAGAAATGGCTACACCTTC CASSPPSGQGRNGYTF
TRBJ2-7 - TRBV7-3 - TGTGCCAGCAGCTTGGGGTTAGCGCTCCACGAGCAGTACTTC CASSLGLALHEQYF
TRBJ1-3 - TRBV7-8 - TGTGCCAGCAGCCCAGACCAGCCCGGGGACACCATATATTTT CASSPDQPGDTIYF
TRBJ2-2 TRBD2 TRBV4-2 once TGTGCCAGCAGCCAATCGACTAGCGGGGGAAGGCTGGCCGGGGAGCTGTTTTTT CASSQSTSGGRLAGELFF
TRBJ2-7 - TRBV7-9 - TGTGCCAGCAGCTTAGGGGTCTCCTACGAGCAGTACTTC CASSLGVSYEQYF
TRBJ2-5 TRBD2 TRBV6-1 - TGTGCCAGCAGTGAAGGGGCTAGCGGTGGTCGGACCCAGTACTTC CASSEGASGGRTQYF
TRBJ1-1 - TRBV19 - TGTGCCAGTAGTATCGGGGGATCAGGATTCACTGAAGCTTTCTTT CASSIGGSGFTEAFF
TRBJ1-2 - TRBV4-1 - TGCGCCAGCAGCCAAGGATCTGGGACTGACTATGGCTACACCTTC CASSQGSGTDYGYTF
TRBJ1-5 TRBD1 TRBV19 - TGTGCCAGTAGTATAGGTGGCAGGGGGTTCGGGCAGCCCCAGCATTTT CASSIGGRGFGQPQHF
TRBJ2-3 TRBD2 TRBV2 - TGTGCCAGCAGCATGGGACTAGCGGGAGTCGATACGCAGTATTTT CASSMGLAGVDTQYF
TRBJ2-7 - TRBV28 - TGTGCCAGCAGTTCCCCAGCCGGGTCCTACGAGCAGTACTTC CASSSPAGSYEQYF
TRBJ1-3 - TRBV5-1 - TGCGCCAGCAGCTTGGGGACAGTATCTGGAAACACCATATATTTT CASSLGTVSGNTIYF
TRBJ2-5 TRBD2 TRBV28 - TGTGCCAGCAGTTCCGGGGGACTAGCCCAAGAGACCCAGTACTTC CASSSGGLAQETQYF
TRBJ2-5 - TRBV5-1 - TGCGCCAGCAGCTTCGTCCAACAAGAGACCCAGTACTTC CASSFVQQETQYF
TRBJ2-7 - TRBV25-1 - TGTGCCAGCACCCCCGGGCTTCCCTACTACGAGCAGTACTTC CASTPGLPYYEQYF
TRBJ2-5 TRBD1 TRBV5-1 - TGCGCCAGCAGCTTTGGGACAGGCTCTTCAGAGACCCAGTACTTC CASSFGTGSSETQYF
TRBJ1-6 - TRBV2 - TGTGCCAGCAGTGAAGCCTTGACAGATTATAATTCACCCCTCCACTTT CASSEALTDYNSPLHF
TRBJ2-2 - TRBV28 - TGTGCCAGCAGTACCCCCAGGTTCACCGGGGAGCTGTTTTTT CASSTPRFTGELFF
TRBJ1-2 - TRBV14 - TGTGCCAGCAGCCCGACGGCAGGGGTAGACTATGGCTACACCTTC CASSPTAGVDYGYTF
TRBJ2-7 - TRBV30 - TGTGCCTGGAATCGTCTGGGGAGCACCGAGCAGTACTTC CAWNRLGSTEQYF
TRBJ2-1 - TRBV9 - TGTGCCAGCAGCGTAGCAGGGGATTCCTATGAGCAGTTCTTC CASSVAGDSYEQFF
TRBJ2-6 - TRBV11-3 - TGTGCCAGCAGCTTAGGGACCACTGGGGCCAACGTCCTGACTTTC CASSLGTTGANVLTF
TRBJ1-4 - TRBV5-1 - TGCGCCAGCAGCTCAGGACCCCCGACAGAAGAAAAACTGTTTTTT CASSSGPPTEEKLFF
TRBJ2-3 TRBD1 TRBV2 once TGTGCCAGCACCTTTCTCTTCACAGGGGGTTTAACAGATACGCAGTATTTT CASTFLFTGGLTDTQYF
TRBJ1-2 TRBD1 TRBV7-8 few TGTGCCAGCAGCTCGGGACAGGTCTATGGCTACACCTTC CASSSGQVYGYTF
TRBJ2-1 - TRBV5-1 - TGCGCCAGCGACCCGGGACACGTGCTTCGGAACAATGAGCAGTTCTTC CASDPGHVLRNNEQFF